One and the same sample provided the 16 T cell receptor beta chains below, sequenced in a study of identical twins' blood T cells. Via MiXCR, TCRdb re-called the 5' RACE reads, giving one row per CDR3 protein. The sample lists 350,000 to 400,000 distinct CDR3 sequences, around 30% occurring once. The sequenced sample consisted of PBMCs. These receptors were taken from a woman between 18 and 55 years old in good health.

This clonotype was recorded a few times. The genes are TRBV9 and TRBJ1-1, with D maybe TRBD1 (6 bases). Trimming removed 3 bases at V and 1 base at J, with 16 bases between. Germline CDR1 SGDLS, CDR2 YYNGEE. There are 16 residues in the CDR3. CDR3 DNA sequence: TGTGCCAGCAGCGCTCCCCTAGGGGGAGGGAACACTGAAGCTTTCTTT. Its translation is CASSAPLGGGNTEAFF.

This sequence joins TRBV7-2 and TRBJ2-3; TRBD1 is a possible D gene (6 bases). With 2 bases removed from V and 8 bases from J, the gap between germline ends came to 11 bases. The V gene's germline CDR1 is SGHTA and CDR2 FQGNSA. The CDR3 loop spans 13 amino acids. As DNA, the CDR3 is TGTGCCAGCAGCTTATGGCCCAGGGGTACGCAGTATTTT. Translated: CASSLWPRGTQYF.

J is TRBJ2-7 and V is TRBV29-1; weak D call: TRBD1 (6 bases). Germline V CDR1 and CDR2: SQVTM, ANQGSEA. The CDR3 loop spans 13 amino acids. Trimming removed 4 bases at V and 4 bases at J, with 14 bases between. In nucleotides, the CDR3 is TGCAGCGTTGCCCGGGACACGTTATACGAGCAGTACTTC. It encodes CSVARDTLYEQYF.

This clonotype was counted only a few times. The chain recombines TRBV6-5 with TRBJ2-5; the D gene could be TRBD1 or TRBD2 (5 bases each). Trimming cost V 6 bases and J 5 bases, with 16 bases left between them. CDR1 and CDR2 from the germline V gene are MNHEY and SVGAGI. The CDR3 consists of 14 residues. DNA for the CDR3: TGTGCCAGCAGGTTTACGGGGCCGTGGGAGACCCAGTACTTC. Protein sequence: CASRFTGPWETQYF.

The table lists this clonotype with many counts. J is TRBJ1-1 and V is TRBV11-2, with a weak D call TRBD1 (5 bases). CDR1 is SGHAT and CDR2 is FQNNGV in the germline V gene. The V end was cut by 2 bases, the J end by 4 bases, with 14 bases between. The CDR3 totals 15 residues. The CDR3 sequence: CASSLRRGIGTEAFF. The CDR3 nucleotides are TGTGCCAGCAGCTTAAGGCGGGGGATCGGCACTGAAGCTTTCTTT.

This sequence joins TRBV18 and TRBJ1-6, with 8 positions matching TRBD1. In germline, CDR1 is KGHSH, CDR2 LQKENI. V shed 3 bases and J 10 bases; nucleotides not matched to a gene: 11. There are 16 residues in the CDR3. The CDR3 sequence: CASSPGTTGVYSPLHF. In nucleotides, the CDR3 is TGTGCCAGCTCACCCGGTACGACAGGGGTATACTCACCCCTCCACTTT. The entire variable domain, with the rest obtained from reference TRBV18 and TRBJ1-6, is as follows: NAGVMQNPRHLVRRRGQEARLRCSPMKGHSHVYWYRQLPEEGLKFMVYLQKENIIDESGMPKERFSAEFPKEGPSILRIQQVVRGDSAAYFCASSPGTTGVYSPLHFGNGTRLTVT.

This chain links TRBV10-3 with TRBJ2-1, with 7 bases lining up with TRBD1. Trimming cost V 3 bases and J 10 bases; bases outside gene matches: 9. The CDR3 is made up of 14 amino acids. Germline CDR1 and CDR2: ENHRY and SYGVKD. CDR3 sequence: CAISDLGGHMEQFF. For the CDR3, the DNA is TGTGCCATCAGTGACTTAGGGGGCCACATGGAGCAGTTCTTC.

The chain combines TRBV5-1 with TRBJ1-2; D ambiguous. The CDR3 consists of 15 residues. Germline CDR1 and CDR2: SGHRS and YFSETQ. The germline V and J ends were trimmed by 3 bases and 2 bases, with 14 bases remaining between them. The chain's CDR3 is CASSYYYSQNYGYTF. In DNA, the CDR3 is TGCGCCAGCAGCTACTACTACAGTCAAAACTATGGCTACACCTTC.

The chain is built from TRBV20-1 and TRBJ2-7; 11 positions match TRBD2. Per germline, CDR1 DFQATT and CDR2 SNEGSKA (reference sequence). The CDR3 length is 16 residues. The trim removed 0 bases at V and 2 bases at J, leaving 6 bases unmatched. CDR3 in amino acids: CSARDPVLAGAYEQYF. CDR3 DNA: TGCAGTGCTAGAGATCCCGTACTAGCGGGGGCCTACGAGCAGTACTTC.

The chain recombines TRBV13 with TRBJ2-3; no clear D gene. V dropped 5 bases and J dropped 2 bases, with 17 bases sitting between them. The CDR3 runs 16 residues. The germline CDR1 and CDR2 sequences are PRHDT and FYEKMQ (reference sequence). The CDR3 DNA follows: TGTGCCAGCAGCCTTACTCTACTTGGGTCCACAGATACGCAGTATTTT. Its protein is CASSLTLLGSTDTQYF.

The rearrangement uses TRBV29-1 and TRBJ1-3; perhaps TRBD1 as D (5 bases). V was shortened by 7 bases and J by 2 bases, with 15 bases between the two germline ends. The germline V gene has CDR1 SQVTM and CDR2 ANQGSEA. The CDR3 is 14 residues long. In DNA, the CDR3 is TGCAGCGCCGGGGGGAAGGGACCTGGAAACACCATATATTTT. Translating gives CSAGGKGPGNTIYF.

This clonotype was recorded at least ten times. V is TRBV10-3 and J is TRBJ2-5; D remains unclear. Germline CDR1 ENHRY, CDR2 SYGVKD. The CDR3 has 12 amino acids. V was clipped by 0 bases and J by 5 bases, with 4 bases between them. CDR3 in amino acids: CAISESGETQYF. The CDR3 DNA sequence: TGTGCCATCAGTGAGTCCGGGGAGACCCAGTACTTC.

The chain uses TRBV10-3 and TRBJ1-1, with TRBD1 identical over 11 bases. Germline lookup yields CDR1 ENHRY and CDR2 SYGVKD. V shed 8 bases and J 0 bases; nucleotides not matched to a gene: 8. This CDR3 region has 16 residues. The CDR3 DNA follows: TGTGCCATCTCGTCCGGGACAGGGGGTATGAACACTGAAGCTTTCTTT. This sequence encodes CAISSGTGGMNTEAFF.

V gene TRBV7-9 combines with J gene TRBJ2-4; 9 positions match TRBD2. V lost 1 base and J lost 9; bases outside the gene matches: 7. Germline-derived CDR1 and CDR2 are SEHNR and FQNEAQ (reference sequence). The CDR3 consists of 15 residues. The CDR3 DNA is TGTGCCAGCAGCTTAGTTGCGGGAGGGCCTTCCATTCAGTACTTC. Amino acid sequence: CASSLVAGGPSIQYF. Full variable domain (outside the CDR3, taken from reference TRBV7-9 and TRBJ2-4): DTGVSQNPRHKITKRGQNVTFRCDPISEHNRLYWYRQTLGQGPEFLTYFQNEAQLEKSRLLSDRFSAERPKGSFSTLEIQRTEQGDSAMYLCASSLVAGGPSIQYFGAGTRLSVL.

This clonotype was seen at least ten times. This rearrangement joins TRBV28 to TRBJ1-2; D call uncertain. The V end lost 3 bases, the J end lost 8 bases, and 13 bases lay between the germline ends. Per the germline V gene, CDR1 is MDHEN and CDR2 is SYDVKM. CDR3 size: 13 residues. This CDR3 reads CASSLLGDRGYTF. The CDR3 DNA is TGTGCCAGCAGTTTGCTCGGGGATAGAGGCTACACCTTC.

This clonotype showed up just a few times. The rearrangement links TRBV5-1 to TRBJ2-2, with D unclear. V lost 1 base and J 0 bases, leaving 7 bases between the germline ends. In germline, CDR1 is SGHRS, CDR2 YFSETQ. The length of the CDR3 is 15 residues. CDR3 sequence (DNA): TGCGCCAGCAGCTTGAGCCCACCGAACACCGGGGAGCTGTTTTTT. It yields the protein CASSLSPPNTGELFF.